One and the same sample provided the 29 T cell receptor beta chains below, sequenced in a study of blood T cell repertoires in COVID-19. Clones were sequenced by immunoSEQ multiplex PCR, and TCRdb holds only the in-frame ones, with some missing. Here the sample spans 65,000 to 70,000 clones, around 88% being singletons. Sequencing was performed on peripheral blood. Every receptor here comes from a woman over 75 with acute or convalescent COVID-19.

The chain carries TRBV18 and TRBJ2-3; 8 bases map to TRBD2. CDR3 length: 17 amino acids. Germline CDR1 reads KGHSH; CDR2 reads LQKENI. The V segment lost 2 bases and the J segment 5 bases; nucleotides outside the gene matches: 12. As DNA, the CDR3 is TGTGCCAGCTCACCAATTGGACTAAGCGGGGGACGAGATACGCAGTATTTT. This encodes CASSPIGLSGGRDTQYF. Using reference TRBV18 and TRBJ2-3 for the parts outside the CDR3, the full variable domain is NAGVMQNPRHLVRRRGQEARLRCSPMKGHSHVYWYRQLPEEGLKFMVYLQKENIIDESGMPKERFSAEFPKEGPSILRIQQVVRGDSAAYFCASSPIGLSGGRDTQYFGPGTRLTVL.

The genes are TRBV7-9 and TRBJ2-7; a weak D match, TRBD1 (6 bases). The CDR3 length is 14 residues. Trimming took off 4 bases at V and 6 bases at J, with 16 bases between the two ends. Germline-derived CDR1 and CDR2 are SEHNR and FQNEAQ (reference sequence). This CDR3 is CASSSRTEGGEQYF. CDR3 coding DNA: TGTGCCAGCAGCTCTAGGACAGAGGGTGGCGAGCAGTACTTC.

V usage is TRBV28 and J usage is TRBJ2-7, with D perhaps matching TRBD2 (6 bases). The CDR3 has 14 amino acids. The V end lost 6 bases, the J end lost 3 bases, and 15 bases lay between the germline ends. The germline V gene encodes CDR1 MDHEN and CDR2 SYDVKM. CDR3 nucleotides: TGTGCCAGCAGACAACGGACTACCTACTACGAGCAGTACTTC. Protein sequence: CASRQRTTYYEQYF. The variable domain in full, with the rest retrieved from reference TRBV28 and TRBJ2-7, is DVKVTQSSRYLVKRTGEKVFLECVQDMDHENMFWYRQDPGLGLRLIYFSYDVKMKEKGDIPEGYSVSREKKERFSLILESASTNQTSMYLCASRQRTTYYEQYFGPGTRLTVT.

This chain uses TRBV9 with TRBJ2-5; maybe TRBD2 (6 bases). V was cut by 0 bases and J by 2 bases, with 14 bases left in between. Germline assignment: CDR1 SGDLS and CDR2 YYNGEE. The CDR3 contains 16 residues. The CDR3 DNA is TGTGCCAGCAGCGTAGCTCATGTGGCGGGGCAAGAGACCCAGTACTTC. It yields the protein CASSVAHVAGQETQYF. The whole variable domain, filled in from reference TRBV9 and TRBJ2-5, reads DSGVTQTPKHLITATGQRVTLRCSPRSGDLSVYWYQQSLDQGLQFLIQYYNGEERAKGNILERFSAQQFPDLHSELNLSSLELGDSALYFCASSVAHVAGQETQYFGPGTRLLVL.

In DNA, the CDR3 is TGTGCCAGCAGTTGGGACAGGCTTTCCTCTGGGGCCAACGTCCTGACTTTC. Protein: CASSWDRLSSGANVLTF. The chain joins TRBV27 to TRBJ2-6, with 8 bases that match TRBD1. The CDR3 loop spans 17 amino acids. The V gene's germline CDR1 is MNHEY and CDR2 SMNVEV (reference sequence). The junction had 5 bases not matched to a gene; V was cut back by 4 bases and J by 0 bases. The full variable domain, completed using reference TRBV27 and TRBJ2-6, is EAQVTQNPRYLITVTGKKLTVTCSQNMNHEYMSWYRQDPGLGLRQIYYSMNVEVTDKGDVPEGYKVSRKEKRNFPLILESPSPNQTSLYFCASSWDRLSSGANVLTFGAGSRLTVL.

The chain joins TRBV27 to TRBJ1-6; D is possibly TRBD1 (6 bases). There are 17 residues in the CDR3. V was trimmed by 6 bases and J by 7 bases, leaving 22 bases between them. Germline CDR1 MNHEY, CDR2 SMNVEV (reference sequence). CDR3 bases: TGTGCCAGCAGCCCCTTAACTGGGGGGGGCTGGAATTCACCCCTCCACTTT. It is translated as CASSPLTGGGWNSPLHF.

This clone was counted once. The chain links TRBV4-1 to TRBJ1-4, with unresolved D. The CDR3 loop spans 12 amino acids. V lost 1 base and J 8 bases, leaving 5 bases between the germline ends. Germline V gene data show CDR1 as MGHRA and CDR2 as YSYEKL. CDR3 protein: CASSQAREKLFF. In nucleotides, the CDR3 is TGCGCCAGCAGCCAAGCGAGGGAAAAACTGTTTTTT.

The V gene is TRBV7-9, the J gene TRBJ2-1; 8 bases fit TRBD2. Germline V gene data show CDR1 as SEHNR and CDR2 as FQNEAQ (reference sequence). With V trimmed by 5 bases and J by 2 bases, 8 bases remained unmatched. The CDR3 loop spans 16 amino acids. Here the CDR3 reads CASSTTSGRAYNEQFF. The CDR3 nucleotides are TGTGCCAGCAGCACAACTAGCGGCCGCGCCTACAATGAGCAGTTCTTC.

This clone was observed a handful of times. The chain is built from TRBV30 and TRBJ2-1, with TRBD1 as a possible D gene (6 bases). Germline V lookup: CDR1 GTSNPN, CDR2 SVGIG (reference sequence). Trimming left V 8 bases short and J 8 bases short, with 13 bases between. The CDR3 has 11 amino acids. The CDR3 loop is CAVGGLYEQFF. The DNA for the CDR3 is TGTGCCGTAGGGGGTCTCTATGAGCAGTTCTTC.

CDR3 bases: TGTGCCAGTAAAGGACAGCGGGGGATCTCCTACAATGAGCAGTTCTTC. Residues: CASKGQRGISYNEQFF. V and J are TRBV19 and TRBJ2-1; 8 bases match TRBD2. Unmatched junction bases numbered 8, after V lost 7 bases and J lost 0 bases. CDR3 size: 16 residues. CDR1 and CDR2 from the germline V gene are LNHDA and SQIVND (reference sequence). The whole variable domain, filled in from reference TRBV19 and TRBJ2-1, reads DGGITQSPKYLFRKEGQNVTLSCEQNLNHDAMYWYRQDPGQGLRLIYYSQIVNDFQKGDIAEGYSVSREKKESFPLTVTSAQKNPTAFYLCASKGQRGISYNEQFFGPGTRLTVL.

The rearrangement links TRBV27 to TRBJ2-7; 7 positions match TRBD2. The CDR3 length is 15 residues. Germline lookup yields CDR1 MNHEY and CDR2 SMNVEV (reference sequence). V dropped 5 bases and J dropped 0; count of bases not matched to a gene: 7. The CDR3 loop reads CASSLWRDYSYEQYF. In DNA, the CDR3 is TGTGCCAGCAGTCTATGGAGGGACTACTCCTACGAGCAGTACTTC.

A single count supports this clone. The CDR3 DNA is TGTGCCAGTAGTATCTCGGCCAGGGCTAACACTGAAGCTTTCTTT. It codes for CASSISARANTEAFF. The rearrangement joins TRBV19 to TRBJ1-1; D perhaps matches TRBD1 (5 bases). V was clipped by 3 bases and J by 2 bases, with 13 bases between them. This CDR3 is 15 amino acids long. Germline CDR1 reads LNHDA; CDR2 reads SQIVND (reference sequence).

This chain links TRBV6-5 with TRBJ1-6, with 7 bases matching TRBD1. The germline V gene encodes CDR1 MNHEY and CDR2 SVGAGI. With 7 bases clipped from V and 8 bases from J, the junction kept 8 bases outside the gene matches. This CDR3 is built from 14 residues. The CDR3 nucleotides are TGTGCCAGCAAGATGAGGGGGCTCTATTCACCCCTCCACTTT. Protein product: CASKMRGLYSPLHF.

The rearrangement joins TRBV9 to TRBJ2-7; TRBD2 might be the D (5 bases). Germline V gives CDR1 SGDLS, CDR2 YYNGEE. The CDR3 totals 13 residues. V lost 0 bases to trimming and J lost 6 bases, with 10 bases between them. The CDR3 reads CASSVDAAGEQYF. In nucleotides, the CDR3 is TGTGCCAGCAGCGTAGACGCTGCGGGCGAGCAGTACTTC.

J is TRBJ1-6 and V is TRBV28, with TRBD1 matching over 8 bases. This CDR3 spans 13 amino acids. Germline CDR1 is MDHEN and CDR2 is SYDVKM. J was trimmed by 7 bases and V by 9 bases; bases with no gene match: 5. In nucleotides, the CDR3 is TGTGCCAGTGAACGGGACAGGAATTCACCCCTCCACTTT. This sequence encodes CASERDRNSPLHF.

J is TRBJ1-5 and V is TRBV7-2; no firm D call. Germline assignment: CDR1 SGHTA and CDR2 FQGNSA. V lost 5 bases, J lost 7 bases, and 12 bases lay in between. This CDR3 is built from 13 residues. DNA for the CDR3: TGTGCCAGCAGCGCGCGGGTGGACCAGCCCCAGCATTTT. This gives the protein CASSARVDQPQHF.

The gene calls are TRBV28 and TRBJ1-2; no clear D gene. V lost 1 base, J lost 7 bases, and 7 bases lay in between. The CDR3 consists of 12 residues. The germline V gene encodes CDR1 MDHEN and CDR2 SYDVKM. The CDR3 DNA follows: TGTGCCAGCAGTTTATTAACTGTTGGCTACACCTTC. The encoded protein is CASSLLTVGYTF.

The chain links TRBV7-2 to TRBJ1-2; D unclear. The CDR3 runs 13 residues. The V end was cut by 7 bases, the J end by 8 bases, with 17 bases between. Germline values: CDR1 SGHTA, CDR2 FQGNSA. The CDR3 nucleotides are TGTGCCAGCACCACTCGTGGGGAGAGAGGCTACACCTTC. Translated, it gives CASTTRGERGYTF.

The chain couples TRBV9 to TRBJ2-1; 9 nucleotides match TRBD2. CDR1 SGDLS and CDR2 YYNGEE come from the germline V gene. This CDR3 has 16 residues. With 2 bases clipped from V and 3 bases from J, the junction kept 6 bases outside the gene matches. The CDR3: CASSVAGGTHYNEQFF. CDR3 DNA: TGTGCCAGCAGCGTGGCGGGAGGGACACACTACAATGAGCAGTTCTTC.

V is TRBV7-2 and J is TRBJ1-6, with D unclear. V dropped 6 bases and J dropped 0 bases, with 9 bases sitting between them. Germline loops: CDR1 SGHTA, CDR2 FQGNSA. This CDR3 region has 15 residues. CDR3 nucleotides: TGTGCCAGCAGTTTCACGAGCTCCTATAATTCACCCCTCCACTTT. This codes for CASSFTSSYNSPLHF.

The rearrangement joins TRBV5-1 to TRBJ1-5; 7 bases are a match to TRBD1. Germline-derived CDR1 and CDR2 are SGHRS and YFSETQ. The CDR3 consists of 15 residues. V lost 2 bases to trimming and J lost 1 base; unmatched junction nucleotides: 3. DNA for the CDR3: TGCGCCAGCAGCTTAACAGGGGACAGCAATCAGCCCCAGCATTTT. It translates to CASSLTGDSNQPQHF.

The chain carries TRBV4-2 and TRBJ2-2; 9 bases are shared with TRBD2. Per germline, CDR1 LGHNA and CDR2 YNFKEQ. This CDR3 region has 18 residues. The ends lost 0 bases at V and 5 bases at J; junction bases unmatched: 10. The CDR3 DNA is TGTGCCAGCAGCCAAGATCCCAGCGGGAGGCCCGTGACCGGGGAGCTGTTTTTT. It encodes CASSQDPSGRPVTGELFF.

V usage is TRBV7-8 and J usage is TRBJ1-5; 7 nucleotides align to TRBD1. The CDR3 covers 15 residues. After removal of 2 bases from V and 4 bases from J, the junction contained 5 bases not matched to a gene. Looked up from germline, CDR1 is SGHVS and CDR2 is FQNEAQ. The CDR3 sequence is CASSLTPGQNQPQHF. The CDR3 DNA reads as TGTGCCAGCAGCTTAACACCGGGACAGAATCAGCCCCAGCATTTT.

The V gene is TRBV11-2, the J gene TRBJ2-4; 7 bases match TRBD1. Germline loops: CDR1 SGHAT, CDR2 FQNNGV. CDR3 length: 17 amino acids. With V trimmed by 1 base and J by 6 bases, 12 bases remained unmatched. The CDR3: CASSLGGRQGWINIQYF. CDR3 sequence (DNA): TGTGCCAGCAGCTTAGGGGGGAGACAGGGATGGATAAACATTCAGTACTTC. The complete variable domain, with remaining parts taken from reference TRBV11-2 and TRBJ2-4, reads EAGVAQSPRYKIIEKRQSVAFWCNPISGHATLYWYQQILGQGPKLLIQFQNNGVVDDSQLPKDRFSAERLKGVDSTLKIQPAKLEDSAVYLCASSLGGRQGWINIQYFGAGTRLSVL.

The chain uses TRBV4-1 and TRBJ2-5; a possible D gene is TRBD2 (6 bases). The V gene lost 1 base and the J gene lost 2 bases, with 17 bases spanning the gap. This CDR3 is 17 amino acids long. Germline CDR1 is MGHRA and CDR2 is YSYEKL. The CDR3 nucleotides read TGCGCCAGCAGCCAAGGCAGCACTGGACTAATACAAGAGACCCAGTACTTC. Translating it yields CASSQGSTGLIQETQYF.

In DNA, the CDR3 is TGTGCCAGCAGCTCTGGACAGGGCGCCGGGGAGCTGTTTTTT. Amino acid sequence: CASSSGQGAGELFF. This chain links TRBV7-9 with TRBJ2-2, with 8 bases fitting TRBD1. The J segment lost 6 bases and the V segment lost 4 bases, leaving 4 bases of the junction unmatched. Germline V gene sequence: CDR1 SEHNR, CDR2 FQNEAQ (reference sequence). This CDR3 region has 14 residues. The variable domain in full, with the rest retrieved from reference TRBV7-9 and TRBJ2-2, is DTGVSQNPRHKITKRGQNVTFRCDPISEHNRLYWYRQTLGQGPEFLTYFQNEAQLEKSRLLSDRFSAERPKGSFSTLEIQRTEQGDSAMYLCASSSGQGAGELFFGEGSRLTVL.

The chain links TRBV28 to TRBJ1-2, with D perhaps matching TRBD1 (6 bases). Per germline, CDR1 MDHEN and CDR2 SYDVKM. V lost 10 bases to trimming and J lost 2 bases, with 14 bases between them. The CDR3 is 13 residues long. CDR3 DNA: TGTGCCATCCAAAACAGGGCCAACTATGGCTACACCTTC. Translated: CAIQNRANYGYTF.

The V call is TRBV9, the J call TRBJ1-2, with 7 bases that match TRBD1. Trimming cost V 3 bases and J 4 bases; bases outside gene matches: 9. The CDR3 length is 15 residues. Per germline, CDR1 SGDLS and CDR2 YYNGEE. CDR3 amino acids: CASSADRARAYGYTF. DNA of the CDR3: TGTGCCAGCAGCGCAGACAGGGCCCGGGCCTATGGCTACACCTTC.

The CDR3 DNA reads TGTGCCAGCAGTCGGGACAGGGGCAACACTGAAGCTTTCTTT. Its protein product is CASSRDRGNTEAFF. The chain uses TRBV7-9 and TRBJ1-1; TRBD1 aligns across 10 bases. Trimming removed 6 bases from V and 2 bases from J; junction bases left unmatched: 3. Per germline, CDR1 SEHNR and CDR2 FQNEAQ (reference sequence). The CDR3 has 14 residues.